This T cell receptor (beta chain) was obtained from a study of blood T cell repertoires in COVID-19. The overall study: In each case, the material was cDNA or gDNA derived from T cells, B-cell-depleted T cells, or PBMCs.

Germline trimming cut 0 bases from V and 8 bases from J; bases unmatched to any gene: 5. Germline V gene data show CDR1 as SGHKS and CDR2 as YYEKEE (reference sequence). This CDR3 spans 15 amino acids. Repertoires were generated with immunoSEQ multiplex PCR, while TCRdb's copy carries only in-frame clones and drops some. This table holds some 270,000 clones, roughly 88% found once. The receptor was derived from a woman aged 25 to 39 who had recovered from COVID-19. The chain couples TRBV5-5 to TRBJ1-6, with TRBD1 identical over 7 bases. The sample taken for sequencing was PBMCs or T cells enriched from blood (not recorded which). The DNA of the CDR3 is TGTGCCAGCAGCTTGGTGGAGGGGGCCGATTCACCCCTCCACTTT. Its translation: CASSLVEGADSPLHF. Full variable domain (rest looked up from reference TRBV5-5 and TRBJ1-6): DAGVTQSPTHLIKTRGQQVTLRCSPISGHKSVSWYQQVLGQGPQFIFQYYEKEERGRGNFPDRFSARQFPNYSSELNVNALLLGDSALYLCASSLVEGADSPLHFGNGTRLTVT.